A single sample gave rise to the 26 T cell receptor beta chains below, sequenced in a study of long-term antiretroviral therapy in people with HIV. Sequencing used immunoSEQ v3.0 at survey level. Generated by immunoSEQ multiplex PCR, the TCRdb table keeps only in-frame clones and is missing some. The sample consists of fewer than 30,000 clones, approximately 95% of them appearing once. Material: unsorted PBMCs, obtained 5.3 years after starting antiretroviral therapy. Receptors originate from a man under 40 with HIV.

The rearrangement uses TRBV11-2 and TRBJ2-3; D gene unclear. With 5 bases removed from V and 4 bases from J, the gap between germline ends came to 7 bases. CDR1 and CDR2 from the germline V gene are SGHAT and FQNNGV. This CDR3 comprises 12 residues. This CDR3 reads CASSRYADTQYF. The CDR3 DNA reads TGTGCCAGCAGCCGATATGCAGATACGCAGTATTTT.

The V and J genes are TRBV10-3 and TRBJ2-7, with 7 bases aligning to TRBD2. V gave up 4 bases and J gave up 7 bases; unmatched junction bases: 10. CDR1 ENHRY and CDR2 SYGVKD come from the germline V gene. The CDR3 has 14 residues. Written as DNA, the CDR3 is TGTGCCATCAGTGGGGGTAGCGGGCGGGTGGAGCAGTACTTC. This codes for CAISGGSGRVEQYF.

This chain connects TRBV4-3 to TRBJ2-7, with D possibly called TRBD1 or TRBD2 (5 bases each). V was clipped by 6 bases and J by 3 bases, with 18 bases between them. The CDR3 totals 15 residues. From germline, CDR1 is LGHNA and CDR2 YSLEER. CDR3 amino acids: CASSHRLGDNYEQYF. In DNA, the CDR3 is TGCGCCAGCAGTCACCGGTTGGGGGATAACTACGAGCAGTACTTC.

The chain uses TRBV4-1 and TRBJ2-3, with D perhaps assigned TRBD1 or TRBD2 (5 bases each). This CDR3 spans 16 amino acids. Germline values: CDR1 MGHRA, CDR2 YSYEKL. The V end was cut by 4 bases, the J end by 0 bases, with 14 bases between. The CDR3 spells CASSLRDAPSTDTQYF. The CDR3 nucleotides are TGCGCCAGCAGCCTCCGGGACGCACCAAGCACAGATACGCAGTATTTT.

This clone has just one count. The CDR3 coding sequence is TGTGCCAGCAGCTTGGGGAGCCAGCCCCAGCATTTT. Translation: CASSLGSQPQHF. The chain employs TRBV5-8 and TRBJ1-5, with D uncertain. The CDR3 loop spans 12 amino acids. Trimming stripped 0 bases from V and 7 bases from J, with 5 bases between. Germline-derived CDR1 and CDR2 are SGHTS and YDEGEE.

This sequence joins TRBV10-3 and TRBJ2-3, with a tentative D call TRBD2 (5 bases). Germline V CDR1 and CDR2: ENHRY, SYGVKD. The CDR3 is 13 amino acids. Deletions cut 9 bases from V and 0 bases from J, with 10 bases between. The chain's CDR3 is CAILEGSTDTQYF. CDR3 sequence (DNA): TGTGCCATTCTCGAGGGCAGCACAGATACGCAGTATTTT.

CDR3 DNA: TGTGCCAGCAGCGTGACAGGGGGGAACACTGAAGCTTTCTTT. Amino acid sequence: CASSVTGGNTEAFF. The chain uses TRBV7-2 and TRBJ1-1; 9 bases are a match to TRBD1. Germline trimming cut 5 bases from V and 1 base from J; bases unmatched to any gene: 2. CDR3 size: 14 residues. Germline-derived CDR1 and CDR2 are SGHTA and FQGNSA.

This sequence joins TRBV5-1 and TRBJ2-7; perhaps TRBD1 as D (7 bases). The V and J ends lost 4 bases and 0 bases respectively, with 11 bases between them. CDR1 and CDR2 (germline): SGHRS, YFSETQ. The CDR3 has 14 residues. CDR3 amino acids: CASSPEGASYEQYF. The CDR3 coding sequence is TGCGCCAGCAGCCCGGAGGGGGCCTCCTACGAGCAGTACTTC.

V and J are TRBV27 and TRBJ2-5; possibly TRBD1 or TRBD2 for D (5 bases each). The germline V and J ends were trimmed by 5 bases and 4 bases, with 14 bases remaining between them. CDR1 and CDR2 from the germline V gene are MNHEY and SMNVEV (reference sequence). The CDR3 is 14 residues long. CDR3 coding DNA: TGTGCCAGCAGTCTGGGCCGGGGCGCAGAGACCCAGTACTTC. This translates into CASSLGRGAETQYF.

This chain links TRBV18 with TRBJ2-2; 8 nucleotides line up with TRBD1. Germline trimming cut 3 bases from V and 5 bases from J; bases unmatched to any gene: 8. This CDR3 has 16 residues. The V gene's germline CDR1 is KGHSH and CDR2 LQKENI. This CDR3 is CASSPNSDRVTGELFF. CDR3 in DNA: TGTGCCAGCTCACCGAACTCGGACAGGGTAACCGGGGAGCTGTTTTTT.

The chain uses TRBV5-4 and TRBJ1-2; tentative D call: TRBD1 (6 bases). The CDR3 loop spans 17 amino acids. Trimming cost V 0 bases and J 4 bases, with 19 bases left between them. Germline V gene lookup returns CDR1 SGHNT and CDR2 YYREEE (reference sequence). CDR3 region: CASSLEWNGGHGYGYTF. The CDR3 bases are TGTGCCAGCAGCTTGGAGTGGAATGGGGGGCATGGCTATGGCTACACCTTC.

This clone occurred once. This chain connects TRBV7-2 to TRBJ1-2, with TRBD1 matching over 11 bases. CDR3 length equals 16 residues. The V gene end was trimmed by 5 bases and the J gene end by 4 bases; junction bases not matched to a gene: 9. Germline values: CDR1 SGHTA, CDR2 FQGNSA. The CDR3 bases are TGTGCCAGCAGCCAATCCGGGACAGGGGGATTCTATGGCTACACCTTC. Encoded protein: CASSQSGTGGFYGYTF.

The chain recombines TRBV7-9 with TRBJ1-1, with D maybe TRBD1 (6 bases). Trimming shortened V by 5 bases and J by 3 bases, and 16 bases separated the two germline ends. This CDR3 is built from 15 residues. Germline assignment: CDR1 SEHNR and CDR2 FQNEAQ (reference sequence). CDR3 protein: CASSPLGGADTEAFF. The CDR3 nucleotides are TGTGCCAGCAGCCCATTGGGGGGGGCGGACACTGAAGCTTTCTTT.

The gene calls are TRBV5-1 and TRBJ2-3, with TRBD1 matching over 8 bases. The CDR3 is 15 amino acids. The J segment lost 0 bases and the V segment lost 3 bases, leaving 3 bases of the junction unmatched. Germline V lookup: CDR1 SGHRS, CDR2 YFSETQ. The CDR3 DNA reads TGCGCCAGCAGCTCGGGGACAGGTAGCACAGATACGCAGTATTTT. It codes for CASSSGTGSTDTQYF.

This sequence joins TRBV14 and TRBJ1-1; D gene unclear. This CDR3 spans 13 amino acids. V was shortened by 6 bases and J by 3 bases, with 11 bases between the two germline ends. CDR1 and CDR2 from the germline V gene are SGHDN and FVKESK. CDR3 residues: CASRRMVDTEAFF. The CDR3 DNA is TGTGCCAGCAGAAGAATGGTGGACACTGAAGCTTTCTTT.

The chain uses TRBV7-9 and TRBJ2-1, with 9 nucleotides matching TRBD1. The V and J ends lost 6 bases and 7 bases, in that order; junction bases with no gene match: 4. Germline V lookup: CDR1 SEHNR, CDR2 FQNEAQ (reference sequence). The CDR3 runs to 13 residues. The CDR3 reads CASRTGGTNEQFF. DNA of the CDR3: TGTGCCAGCAGGACAGGGGGAACTAATGAGCAGTTCTTC.

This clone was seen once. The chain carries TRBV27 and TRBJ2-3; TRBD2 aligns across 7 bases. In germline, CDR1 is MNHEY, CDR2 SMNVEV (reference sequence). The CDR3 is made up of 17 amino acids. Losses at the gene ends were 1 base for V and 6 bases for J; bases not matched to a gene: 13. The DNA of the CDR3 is TGTGCCAGCAGTTTATGGTATCCGGGCGCGCGGGAGGATACGCAGTATTTT. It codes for CASSLWYPGAREDTQYF.

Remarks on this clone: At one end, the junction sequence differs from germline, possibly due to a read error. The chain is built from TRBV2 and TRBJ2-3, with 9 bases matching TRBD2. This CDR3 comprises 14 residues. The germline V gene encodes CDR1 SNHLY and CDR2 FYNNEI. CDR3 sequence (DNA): TGTGCCAGCAGGCCCGGGACTAGCACCGATACGCAGTATTTT. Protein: CASRPGTSTDTQYF.

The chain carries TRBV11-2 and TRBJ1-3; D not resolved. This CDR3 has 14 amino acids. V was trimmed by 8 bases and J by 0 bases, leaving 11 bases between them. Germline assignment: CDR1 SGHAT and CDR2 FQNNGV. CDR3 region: CASRWGNSGNTIYF. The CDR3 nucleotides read TGTGCCAGCCGTTGGGGAAACTCTGGAAACACCATATATTTT.

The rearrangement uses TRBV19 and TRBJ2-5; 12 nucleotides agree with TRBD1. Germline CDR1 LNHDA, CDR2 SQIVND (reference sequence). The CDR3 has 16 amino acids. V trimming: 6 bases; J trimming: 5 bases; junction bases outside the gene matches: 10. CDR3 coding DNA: TGTGCCAGTAGGCGAGGGGGGACAGGGGGCGTGGAGACCCAGTACTTC. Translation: CASRRGGTGGVETQYF.

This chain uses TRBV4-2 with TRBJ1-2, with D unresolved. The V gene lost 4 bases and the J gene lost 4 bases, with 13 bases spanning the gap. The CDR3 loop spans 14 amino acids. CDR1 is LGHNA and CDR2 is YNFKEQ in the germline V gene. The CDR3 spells CASSPFMAGYGYTF. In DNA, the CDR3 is TGTGCCAGCAGCCCCTTCATGGCAGGCTATGGCTACACCTTC.

The CDR3 region is CATVLSPGGNTEAFF. CDR3 sequence (DNA): TGTGCCACCGTGCTGAGCCCAGGGGGAAACACTGAAGCTTTCTTT. The chain is built from TRBV10-3 and TRBJ1-1; 7 positions match TRBD1. V lost 10 bases to trimming and J lost 2 bases; unmatched junction nucleotides: 13. Germline values: CDR1 ENHRY, CDR2 SYGVKD. The CDR3 sequence is 15 residues long.

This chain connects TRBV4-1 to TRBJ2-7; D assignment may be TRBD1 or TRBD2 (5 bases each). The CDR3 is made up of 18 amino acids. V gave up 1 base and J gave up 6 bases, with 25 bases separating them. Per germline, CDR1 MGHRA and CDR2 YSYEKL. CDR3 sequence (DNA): TGCGCCAGCAGCCAAGGCCTGGGAACCAAAGGGACCTCTCGCGAGCAGTACTTC. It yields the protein CASSQGLGTKGTSREQYF.

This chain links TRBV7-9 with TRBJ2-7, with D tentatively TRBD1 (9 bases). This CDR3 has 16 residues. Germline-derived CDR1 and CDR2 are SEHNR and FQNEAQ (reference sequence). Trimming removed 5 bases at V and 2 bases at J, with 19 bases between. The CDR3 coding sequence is TGTGCCAGCAGCCCTCGGGGGGGACAGGGAACCTACGAGCAGTACTTC. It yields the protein CASSPRGGQGTYEQYF. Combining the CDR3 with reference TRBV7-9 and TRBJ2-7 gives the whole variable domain DTGVSQNPRHKITKRGQNVTFRCDPISEHNRLYWYRQTLGQGPEFLTYFQNEAQLEKSRLLSDRFSAERPKGSFSTLEIQRTEQGDSAMYLCASSPRGGQGTYEQYFGPGTRLTVT.

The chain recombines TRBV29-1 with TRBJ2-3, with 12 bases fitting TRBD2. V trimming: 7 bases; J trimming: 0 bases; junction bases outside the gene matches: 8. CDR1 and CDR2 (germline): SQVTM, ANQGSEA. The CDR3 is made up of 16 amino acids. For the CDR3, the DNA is TGCAGCGCTACCGGGACTAGCGGGCTTAGCACAGATACGCAGTATTTT. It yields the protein CSATGTSGLSTDTQYF.

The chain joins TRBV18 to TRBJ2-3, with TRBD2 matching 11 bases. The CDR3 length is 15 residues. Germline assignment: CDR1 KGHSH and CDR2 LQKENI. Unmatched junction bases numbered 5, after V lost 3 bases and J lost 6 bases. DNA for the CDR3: TGTGCCAGCTCACCGTCTAGCGGGAGGTTCGATACGCAGTATTTT. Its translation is CASSPSSGRFDTQYF.